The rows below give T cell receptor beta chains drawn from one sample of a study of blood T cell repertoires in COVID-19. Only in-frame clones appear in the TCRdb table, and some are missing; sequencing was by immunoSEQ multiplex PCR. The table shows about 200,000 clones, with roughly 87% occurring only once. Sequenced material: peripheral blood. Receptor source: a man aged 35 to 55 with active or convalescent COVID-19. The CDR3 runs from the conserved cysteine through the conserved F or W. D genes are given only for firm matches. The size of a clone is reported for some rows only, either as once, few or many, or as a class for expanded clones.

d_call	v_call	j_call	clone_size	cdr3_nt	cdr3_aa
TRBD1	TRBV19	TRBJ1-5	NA	TGTGCCAGTAGTATTACAGGGGGGTGGGGTCAGCCCCAGCATTTT	CASSITGGWGQPQHF
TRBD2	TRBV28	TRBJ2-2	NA	TGTGCCAGCAGTCCCTCGAGCGGGGGGGCCGTCGGGGAGCTGTTTTTT	CASSPSSGGAVGELFF
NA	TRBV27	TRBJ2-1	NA	TGTGCCAGCAGCCCCCGGGGTGGTGAGCAGTTCTTC	CASSPRGGEQFF
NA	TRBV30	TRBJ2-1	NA	TGTGCCTGGAGTTTACGGGAGCAGGGTGAGCAGTTCTTC	CAWSLREQGEQFF
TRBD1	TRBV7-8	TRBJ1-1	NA	TGTGCCAGCAGCTACACGCCAGGGGGCACTGAAGCTTTCTTT	CASSYTPGGTEAFF
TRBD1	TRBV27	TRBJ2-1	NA	TGTGCCAGCAGTCCCGGGACAGGGATAGAGGGCGAGCAGTTCTTC	CASSPGTGIEGEQFF
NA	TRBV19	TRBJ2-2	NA	TGTGCCAGTATCGACACAGGACCGAACACCGGGGAGCTGTTTTTT	CASIDTGPNTGELFF
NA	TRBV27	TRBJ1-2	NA	TGTGCCAGCAGTTCTAGGCCGCTCAACTATGGCTACACCTTC	CASSSRPLNYGYTF
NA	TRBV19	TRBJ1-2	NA	TGTGCCAGTAGTATTCGGGAGTCCCCCCCATCCGGCTACACCTTC	CASSIRESPPSGYTF
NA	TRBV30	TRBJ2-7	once	TGTGCCTGGAGTCGTTCTCGGGGTTTCCCCTACGAGCAGTACTTC	CAWSRSRGFPYEQYF